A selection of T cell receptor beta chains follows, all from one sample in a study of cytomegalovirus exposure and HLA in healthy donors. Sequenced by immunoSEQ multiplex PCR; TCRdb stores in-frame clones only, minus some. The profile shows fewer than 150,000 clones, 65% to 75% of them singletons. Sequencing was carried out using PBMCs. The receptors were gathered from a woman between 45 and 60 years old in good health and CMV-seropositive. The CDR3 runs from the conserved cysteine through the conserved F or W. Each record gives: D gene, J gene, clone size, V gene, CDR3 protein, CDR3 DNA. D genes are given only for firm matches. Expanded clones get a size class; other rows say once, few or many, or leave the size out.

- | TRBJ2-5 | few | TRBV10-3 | CAISESGGLGETQYF | TGTGCCATCAGTGAGTCAGGCGGCCTCGGGGAGACCCAGTACTTC
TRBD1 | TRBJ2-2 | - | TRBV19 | CASSLRTGSGELFF | TGTGCCAGTAGCCTACGGACAGGGTCCGGGGAGCTGTTTTTT
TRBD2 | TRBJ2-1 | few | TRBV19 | CASTPPGTSGGAYNEQFF | TGTGCCAGTACTCCCCCGGGGACTAGCGGGGGGGCCTACAATGAGCAGTTCTTC
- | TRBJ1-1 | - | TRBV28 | CASSLTQQGTEAFF | TGTGCCAGCAGCCTTACCCAACAGGGAACTGAAGCTTTCTTT
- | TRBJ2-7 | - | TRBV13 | CASSLGSEVPSYEQYF | TGTGCCAGCAGCTTAGGCTCTGAGGTTCCGTCCTACGAGCAGTACTTC
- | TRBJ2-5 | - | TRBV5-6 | CASSLGVTGSRKTQYF | TGTGCCAGCAGCTTGGGAGTGACGGGGAGTCGGAAGACCCAGTACTTC
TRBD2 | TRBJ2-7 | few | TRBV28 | CASSHRGVYEQYF | TGTGCCAGCAGTCACCGGGGGGTCTACGAGCAGTACTTC
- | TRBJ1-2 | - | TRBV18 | CASSPGQGNYGYTF | TGTGCCAGCTCACCAGGGCAGGGGAACTATGGCTACACCTTC
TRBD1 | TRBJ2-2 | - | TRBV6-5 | CASRDSFLTGELFF | TGTGCCAGTCGGGACAGTTTTTTGACCGGGGAGCTGTTTTTT
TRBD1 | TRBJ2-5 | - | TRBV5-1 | CASRPGTGGLQETQYF | TGCGCCAGCAGACCCGGGACAGGGGGCCTCCAAGAGACCCAGTACTTC
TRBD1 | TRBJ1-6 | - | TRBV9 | CASSVVEGARSPLHF | TGTGCCAGCAGCGTAGTGGAGGGGGCGCGTTCACCCCTCCACTTT
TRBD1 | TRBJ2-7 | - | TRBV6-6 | CASRPQGIEQYF | TGTGCCAGCAGACCACAGGGGATCGAGCAGTACTTC
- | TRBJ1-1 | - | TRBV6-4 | CASSDREATEAFF | TGTGCCAGCAGTGACAGGGAGGCCACTGAAGCTTTCTTT
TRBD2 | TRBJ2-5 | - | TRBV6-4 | CASSGLAGGLGVTQYF | TGTGCCAGCAGCGGACTAGCGGGGGGGCTCGGCGTGACCCAGTACTTC
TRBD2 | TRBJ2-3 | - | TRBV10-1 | CASSGSGRATDTQYF | TGCGCCAGCAGTGGTAGCGGGAGAGCGACAGATACGCAGTATTTT
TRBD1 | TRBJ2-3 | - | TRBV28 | CASSQWTGIGLDTQYF | TGTGCCAGCAGTCAGTGGACAGGAATTGGGCTGGATACGCAGTATTTT
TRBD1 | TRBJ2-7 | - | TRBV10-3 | CAISESGQANYEQYF | TGTGCCATCAGTGAGTCGGGACAGGCCAACTACGAGCAGTACTTC
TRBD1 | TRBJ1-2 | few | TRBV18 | CASSPQGQGEGGYTF | TGTGCCAGCTCACCCCAAGGACAGGGGGAGGGTGGCTACACCTTC
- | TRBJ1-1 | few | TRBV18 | CASSPAAMDTEAFF | TGTGCCAGCTCACCAGCGGCAATGGACACTGAAGCTTTCTTT
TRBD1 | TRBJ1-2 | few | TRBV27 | CASSPRDRAGYGYTF | TGTGCCAGCAGTCCCAGGGACAGGGCTGGCTATGGCTACACCTTC
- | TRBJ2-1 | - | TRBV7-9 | CASSLATPRGSSNEQFF | TGTGCCAGCAGCTTGGCCACCCCCAGGGGATCGTCCAATGAGCAGTTCTTC
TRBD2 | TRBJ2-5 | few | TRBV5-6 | CASSIWEGIQETQYF | TGTGCCAGCAGCATATGGGAGGGAATCCAAGAGACCCAGTACTTC
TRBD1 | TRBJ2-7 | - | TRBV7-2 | CASSFRDSSYEQYF | TGTGCCAGCAGCTTCCGGGACAGCTCCTACGAGCAGTACTTC
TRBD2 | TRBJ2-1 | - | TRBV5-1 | CASSPSGAGGMGNEQFF | TGCGCCAGCAGCCCCTCAGGCGCGGGAGGGATGGGTAATGAGCAGTTCTTC
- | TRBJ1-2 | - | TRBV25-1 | CASSDGGFDYGYTF | TGTGCCAGCAGTGACGGGGGATTCGACTATGGCTACACCTTC
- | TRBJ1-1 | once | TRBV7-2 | CASSPTGTEAFF | TGTGCCAGCAGCCCCACAGGGACCGAAGCTTTCTTT
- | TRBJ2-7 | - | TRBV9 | CASSVDDGRSGEQYF | TGTGCCAGCAGCGTAGATGATGGTCGCTCGGGGGAGCAGTACTTC
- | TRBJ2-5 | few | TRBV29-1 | CSVEAVVGPYQETQYF | TGCAGCGTTGAAGCTGTTGTGGGGCCCTACCAAGAGACCCAGTACTTC
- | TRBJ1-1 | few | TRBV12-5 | CASGLRREEAFF | TGTGCTAGTGGTTTGAGACGGGAAGAAGCTTTCTTT
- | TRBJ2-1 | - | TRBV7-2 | CASSFLNEQFF | TGTGCCAGCAGCTTTCTCAATGAGCAGTTCTTC
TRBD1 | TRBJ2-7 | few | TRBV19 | CASSIMSAGGSYEQYF | TGTGCCAGTAGTATCATGAGCGCAGGGGGCTCCTACGAGCAGTACTTC
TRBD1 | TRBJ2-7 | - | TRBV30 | CAWSSIRGSYEQYF | TGTGCCTGGAGTTCGATCAGGGGGTCCTACGAGCAGTACTTC
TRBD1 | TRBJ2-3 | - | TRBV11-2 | CASSSTGYTDTQYF | TGTGCCAGCAGCTCGACAGGGTACACAGATACGCAGTATTTT
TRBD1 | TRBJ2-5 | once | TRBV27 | CASRRDRGLETQYF | TGTGCCAGCAGGCGGGACAGGGGTTTGGAGACCCAGTACTTC
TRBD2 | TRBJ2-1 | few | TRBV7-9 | CASSLSGLAGSNEQFF | TGTGCCAGCAGCTTGTCGGGACTAGCGGGAAGCAATGAGCAGTTCTTC
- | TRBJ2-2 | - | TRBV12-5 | CASGAGGTDNTGELFF | TGTGCTAGTGGCGCCGGAGGGACAGACAACACCGGGGAGCTGTTTTTT
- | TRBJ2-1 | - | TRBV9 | CASSAGSSYNEQFF | TGTGCCAGCAGCGCCGGGAGCTCCTACAATGAGCAGTTCTTC
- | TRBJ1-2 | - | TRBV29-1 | CSVVRTDPFDGYTF | TGCAGCGTTGTTCGGACAGACCCCTTTGATGGCTACACCTTC
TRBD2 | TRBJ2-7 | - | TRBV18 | CASSLMGLAGVSSYEQYF | TGTGCCAGCTCACTTATGGGACTAGCGGGAGTAAGTTCCTACGAGCAGTACTTC
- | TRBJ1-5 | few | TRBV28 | CASRLDRTSNQPQHF | TGTGCCAGCAGACTGGACAGAACTAGCAATCAGCCCCAGCATTTT
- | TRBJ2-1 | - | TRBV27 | CASSPGRAAVNNEQFF | TGTGCCAGCAGCCCTGGTCGTGCGGCGGTGAACAATGAGCAGTTCTTC
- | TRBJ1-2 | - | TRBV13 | CASSARTVNYGYTF | TGTGCCAGCAGCGCCCGGACAGTCAACTATGGCTACACCTTC
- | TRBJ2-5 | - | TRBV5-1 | CASSLVGLSQETQYF | TGCGCCAGCAGCTTGGTAGGACTTTCACAAGAGACCCAGTACTTC
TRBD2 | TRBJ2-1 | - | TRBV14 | CASSQRLAGEIEQFF | TGTGCCAGCAGCCAAAGACTAGCGGGAGAAATTGAGCAGTTCTTC
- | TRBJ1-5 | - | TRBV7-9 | CASSLPDQPQHF | TGTGCCAGCAGCTTACCCGATCAGCCCCAGCATTTT
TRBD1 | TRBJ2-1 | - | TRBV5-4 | CASSLTGDSYNEQFF | TGTGCCAGCAGCTTGACAGGGGACTCCTACAATGAGCAGTTCTTC
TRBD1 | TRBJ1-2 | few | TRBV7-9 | CASSRRTGESNGYTF | TGTGCCAGCAGTCGTCGGACAGGGGAAAGCAATGGCTACACCTTC
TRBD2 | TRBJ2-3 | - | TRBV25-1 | CASSELAGVSDTQYF | TGTGCCAGCAGTGAATTAGCGGGAGTTTCGGATACGCAGTATTTT
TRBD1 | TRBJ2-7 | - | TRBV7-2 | CASSSEPGQGNHEQYF | TGTGCCAGCAGCTCCGAACCGGGACAGGGAAACCACGAGCAGTACTTC
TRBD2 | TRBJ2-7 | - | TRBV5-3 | CARLQRTSGPYEQYF | TGTGCCAGACTGCAAAGGACTAGCGGCCCCTACGAGCAGTACTTC
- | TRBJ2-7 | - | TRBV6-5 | CASSYSNKGYEQYF | TGTGCCAGCAGTTACTCGAATAAGGGGTACGAGCAGTACTTC
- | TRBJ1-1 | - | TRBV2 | CASTTGANTEAFF | TGTGCCAGCACCACGGGAGCCAACACTGAAGCTTTCTTT
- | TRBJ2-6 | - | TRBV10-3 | CAISHILSSGANVLTF | TGTGCCATCAGCCATATCCTTAGCTCTGGGGCCAACGTCCTGACTTTC
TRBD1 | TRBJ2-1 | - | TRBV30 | CAWTPTGSYPMREQFF | TGTGCCTGGACTCCGACAGGGAGTTACCCTATGCGTGAGCAGTTCTTC
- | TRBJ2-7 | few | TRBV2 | CASSENWASSYEQYF | TGTGCCAGCAGTGAAAACTGGGCGAGCTCCTACGAGCAGTACTTC
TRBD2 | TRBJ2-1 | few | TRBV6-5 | CASRSLATTYNEQFF | TGTGCCAGCAGGTCACTAGCGACCACCTACAATGAGCAGTTCTTC
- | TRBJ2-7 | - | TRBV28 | CASIPGRANEQYF | TGTGCCAGCATTCCGGGCAGGGCGAATGAGCAGTACTTC
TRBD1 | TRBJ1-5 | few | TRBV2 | CASTGTGGNQPQHF | TGTGCCAGCACCGGGACAGGGGGTAATCAGCCCCAGCATTTT
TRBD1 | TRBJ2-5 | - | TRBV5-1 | CASSPGTAQPETQYF | TGCGCCAGCAGCCCAGGGACAGCGCAACCAGAGACCCAGTACTTC